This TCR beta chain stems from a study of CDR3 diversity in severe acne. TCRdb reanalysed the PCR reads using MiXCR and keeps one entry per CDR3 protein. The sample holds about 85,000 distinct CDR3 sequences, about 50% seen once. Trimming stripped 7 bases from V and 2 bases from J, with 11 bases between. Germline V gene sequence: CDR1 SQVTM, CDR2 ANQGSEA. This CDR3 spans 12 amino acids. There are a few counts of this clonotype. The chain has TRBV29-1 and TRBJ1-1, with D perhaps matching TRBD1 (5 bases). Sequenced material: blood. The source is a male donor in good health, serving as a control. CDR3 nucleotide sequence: TGCAGCGCGGGGACGACTAACACTGAAGCTTTCTTT. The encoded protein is CSAGTTNTEAFF.